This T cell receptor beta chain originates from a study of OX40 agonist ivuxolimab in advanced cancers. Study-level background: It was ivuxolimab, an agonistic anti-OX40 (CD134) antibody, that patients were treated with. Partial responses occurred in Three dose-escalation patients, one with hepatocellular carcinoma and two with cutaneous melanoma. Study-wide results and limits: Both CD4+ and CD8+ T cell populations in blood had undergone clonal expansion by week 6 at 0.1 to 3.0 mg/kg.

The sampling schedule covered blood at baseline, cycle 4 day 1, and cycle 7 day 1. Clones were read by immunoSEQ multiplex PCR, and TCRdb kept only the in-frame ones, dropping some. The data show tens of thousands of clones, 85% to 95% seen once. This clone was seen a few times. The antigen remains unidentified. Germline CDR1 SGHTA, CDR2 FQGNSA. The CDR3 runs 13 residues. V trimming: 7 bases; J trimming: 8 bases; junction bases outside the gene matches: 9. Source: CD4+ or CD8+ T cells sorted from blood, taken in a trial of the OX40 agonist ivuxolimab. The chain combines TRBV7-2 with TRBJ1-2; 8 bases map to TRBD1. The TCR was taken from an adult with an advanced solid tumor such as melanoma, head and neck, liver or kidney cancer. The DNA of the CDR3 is TGTGCCAGCACCCAGGGGGCGGGTGAAGGCTACACCTTC. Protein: CASTQGAGEGYTF.